The 23 T cell receptor beta chains reported below all come from one sample, sequenced in a study of CD4 T cells in relation to SARS-CoV-2 and coronaviruses. The unexposed donors gave CD4+ T cells in about 2010-2019, prior to COVID-19. After 10 to 11 days of culture, CD4+ T cells were isolated. Their recognized antigens are unknown. TCRdb keeps only in-frame clones here, not all; method: immunoSEQ multiplex PCR. In the table there are roughly 31,000 clones, about two thirds of which are singletons. The sample was CD4+ T cells from PBMCs, cultured in vitro. Receptor source: a human donor in good health.

The chain uses TRBV5-6 and TRBJ2-3; a possible D gene is TRBD1 (5 bases). The ends were cut back, 3 bases at V and 3 bases at J, with 8 bases in the middle. CDR3 length: 13 amino acids. The V gene's germline CDR1 is SGHDT and CDR2 YYEEEE. CDR3 residues: CASSWAGTDTQYF. The CDR3 DNA reads as TGTGCCAGCAGCTGGGCAGGGACAGATACGCAGTATTTT.

This chain connects TRBV2 to TRBJ1-2; TRBD1 might be the D (5 bases). Trimming took 6 bases from V and 4 from J, leaving 15 bases between them. CDR3 length equals 14 residues. CDR1 and CDR2 (germline): SNHLY, FYNNEI. CDR3: CASSPTSGSYGYTF. DNA of the CDR3: TGTGCCAGCAGCCCGACGTCAGGGTCCTATGGCTACACCTTC.

This chain links TRBV5-1 with TRBJ2-3; D remains unclear. V was cut by 3 bases and J by 5 bases, with 4 bases left in between. The CDR3 runs 11 residues. Germline CDR1 SGHRS, CDR2 YFSETQ. CDR3 residues: CASSSRDTQYF. CDR3 nucleotides: TGCGCCAGCAGCTCGAGAGATACGCAGTATTTT.

The chain carries TRBV12-3 or TRBV12-4 and TRBJ1-2, with TRBD1 as a possible D gene (5 bases). V was pared by 6 bases and J by 8 bases, with 16 bases between. The CDR3 extends over 13 amino acids. The CDR3 region is CASSPRELGGYTF. CDR3 DNA sequence: TGTGCCAGCAGCCCCAGGGAATTAGGCGGCTACACCTTC.

This clone has a single count. The same CDR3 arises from other DNA sequences in this sample as well. CDR3 nucleotides: TGTGCCAGCAGCTCGAGCTCCTACGAGCAGTACTTC. Its protein product is CASSSSSYEQYF. The V call is TRBV5-6, the J call TRBJ2-7; D is undetermined. The CDR3 totals 12 residues. The V and J ends lost 3 bases and 0 bases respectively, with 4 bases between them. Germline CDR1 is SGHDT and CDR2 is YYEEEE. The full variable domain, its missing parts supplied by reference TRBV5-6 and TRBJ2-7, is DAGVTQSPTHLIKTRGQQVTLRCSPKSGHDTVSWYQQALGQGPQFIFQYYEEEERQRGNFPDRFSGHQFPNYSSELNVNALLLGDSALYLCASSSSSYEQYFGPGTRLTVT.

This chain links TRBV19 with TRBJ1-1, with D possibly being TRBD1 (6 bases). The CDR3 is made up of 14 amino acids. Germline CDR1 and CDR2: LNHDA and SQIVND (reference sequence). Between the trimmed V and J ends, which lost 10 bases and 0 bases, there was a span of 15 bases. Here the CDR3 reads CATTGPSMNTEAFF. CDR3 nucleotides: TGTGCCACAACAGGGCCCTCAATGAACACTGAAGCTTTCTTT.

The chain uses TRBV7-3 and TRBJ2-3, with 14 bases fitting TRBD2. There are 18 residues in the CDR3. The germline gives CDR1 SGHTA, CDR2 FQGTGA. The ends lost 5 bases at V and 0 bases at J; junction bases unmatched: 7. The CDR3 nucleotides are TGTGCCAGCAGCCCCCGGACTAGCGGGAGGTTTAGCACAGATACGCAGTATTTT. It translates to CASSPRTSGRFSTDTQYF.

This sequence joins TRBV11-2 and TRBJ1-1; D gene unclear. V gave up 3 bases and J gave up 2 bases, with 7 bases separating them. This CDR3 is 13 amino acids long. The germline V gene encodes CDR1 SGHAT and CDR2 FQNNGV. This CDR3 reads CASSFMGNTEAFF. The CDR3 nucleotides read TGTGCCAGCAGCTTCATGGGAAACACTGAAGCTTTCTTT.

Here the CDR3 reads CASSPNGQGEQYF. CDR3 in DNA: TGTGCCAGCTCACCAAACGGGCAGGGCGAGCAGTACTTC. The rearrangement uses TRBV18 and TRBJ2-7, with D possibly being TRBD1 (5 bases). The V and J ends lost 2 bases and 6 bases respectively, with 11 bases between them. CDR3 length: 13 residues. CDR1 and CDR2 from the germline V gene are KGHSH and LQKENI. The whole variable domain, filled in from reference TRBV18 and TRBJ2-7, reads NAGVMQNPRHLVRRRGQEARLRCSPMKGHSHVYWYRQLPEEGLKFMVYLQKENIIDESGMPKERFSAEFPKEGPSILRIQQVVRGDSAAYFCASSPNGQGEQYFGPGTRLTVT.

J is TRBJ2-7 and V is TRBV6-5; D remains ambiguous. Germline-derived CDR1 and CDR2 are MNHEY and SVGAGI. Trimming removed 0 bases at V and 6 bases at J, with 9 bases between. This CDR3 is 13 amino acids long. The chain's CDR3 is CASSYSNAREQYF. The CDR3 bases are TGTGCCAGCAGTTACTCGAACGCACGCGAGCAGTACTTC.

This chain joins TRBV27 and TRBJ1-1, with D uncertain. This CDR3 comprises 13 residues. V shed 1 base and J shed 4 bases, with 7 bases lying between them. The V gene's germline CDR1 is MNHEY and CDR2 SMNVEV (reference sequence). The CDR3 coding sequence is TGTGCCAGCAGTTTATATGGGGTCACTGAAGCTTTCTTT. This translates into CASSLYGVTEAFF.

This chain joins TRBV5-4 and TRBJ2-7; 9 bases fit TRBD1. J gave up 2 bases and V 4 bases, and 7 bases lay outside the gene matches. The CDR3 is 15 amino acids. Looked up from germline, CDR1 is SGHNT and CDR2 is YYREEE (reference sequence). DNA for the CDR3: TGTGCCAGCAGCCCGGGCGGGACAGGGCCCTACGAGCAGTACTTC. The encoded protein is CASSPGGTGPYEQYF.

The chain uses TRBV10-3 and TRBJ2-5; D is possibly TRBD1 (8 bases). The CDR3 consists of 13 residues. V was cut by 6 bases and J by 5 bases, with 13 bases left in between. CDR1 is ENHRY and CDR2 is SYGVKD in the germline V gene. The DNA of the CDR3 is TGTGCCATCAGAGGACAGGGAGGGGAGACCCAGTACTTC. The encoded protein is CAIRGQGGETQYF.

This sequence joins TRBV3-1 (or the pseudogene TRBV3-2) and TRBJ2-7; TRBD2 aligns across 8 bases. This CDR3 comprises 19 residues. After removal of 6 bases from V and 5 bases from J, the junction contained 24 bases not matched to a gene. The germline V gene encodes CDR1 LGHDT and CDR2 YNNKEL (reference sequence). As DNA, the CDR3 is TGTGCCAGCAGTTCTACTCAGGGGTGGGTTCCGGGAGGGCCGGACGAGCAGTACTTC. This codes for CASSSTQGWVPGGPDEQYF.

The V call is TRBV9, the J call TRBJ1-3, with TRBD1 as a possible D gene (5 bases). V lost 0 bases and J 0 bases, leaving 10 bases between the germline ends. This CDR3 is built from 16 residues. Germline-derived CDR1 and CDR2 are SGDLS and YYNGEE. The CDR3 sequence is CASSVEARGSGNTIYF. The DNA for the CDR3 is TGTGCCAGCAGCGTAGAAGCGAGGGGCTCTGGAAACACCATATATTTT.

The chain employs TRBV11-1 and TRBJ2-1, with TRBD1 matching over 9 bases. The CDR3 runs 14 residues. J lost 12 bases, V lost 5 bases, and 11 bases had no gene match. Germline loops: CDR1 SGHAT, CDR2 FQDESV (reference sequence). In DNA, the CDR3 is TGTGCCAGCAGCCCCCGGGACAGGGTCTGGGGGCAGTTCTTC. This codes for CASSPRDRVWGQFF.

This clone was recorded a few times. The V and J genes are TRBV7-2 and TRBJ2-2; possibly TRBD2 for D (5 bases). This CDR3 has 15 amino acids. Germline assignment: CDR1 SGHTA and CDR2 FQGNSA. V was cut by 4 bases and J by 4 bases, with 13 bases left in between. CDR3 loop: CASSSNPGGTGELFF. CDR3 DNA: TGTGCCAGCAGCTCAAACCCTGGAGGCACCGGGGAGCTGTTTTTT.

The gene calls are TRBV19 and TRBJ1-1; D is perhaps TRBD1 (5 bases). Deletions cut 3 bases from V and 8 bases from J, with 13 bases between. In germline, CDR1 is LNHDA, CDR2 SQIVND (reference sequence). The CDR3 loop spans 13 amino acids. CDR3 residues: CASSIVGAQEAFF. The CDR3 nucleotides are TGTGCCAGTAGTATCGTTGGGGCGCAGGAAGCTTTCTTT.

This clone was picked up one time. This rearrangement joins TRBV11-2 to TRBJ2-3, with TRBD2 identical over 10 bases. The V gene's germline CDR1 is SGHAT and CDR2 FQNNGV. Trimming cost V 6 bases and J 6 bases; bases outside gene matches: 0. The CDR3 runs 12 residues. CDR3 sequence: CASRGLADTQYF. CDR3 DNA sequence: TGTGCCAGCAGGGGACTAGCGGATACGCAGTATTTT.

The CDR3 sequence is CASRSGTSGGASDTQYF. CDR3 coding DNA: TGTGCCAGCAGGTCCGGGACTAGCGGGGGGGCCTCAGATACGCAGTATTTT. This chain joins TRBV5-5 and TRBJ2-3, with 16 nucleotides matching TRBD2. The CDR3 covers 17 residues. Germline values: CDR1 SGHKS, CDR2 YYEKEE (reference sequence). The junction had 7 bases not matched to a gene; V was cut back by 5 bases and J by 4 bases.

The V and J genes are TRBV6-2 or TRBV6-3 and TRBJ2-3; perhaps TRBD2 as D (5 bases). In germline, CDR1 is MNHEY, CDR2 SVGEGT. The length of the CDR3 is 17 residues. Between the trimmed V and J ends, which lost 2 bases and 3 bases, there was a span of 18 bases. The CDR3 DNA follows: TGTGCCAGCAGTTACCTGAGGGAGAGGATCGGGACAGATACGCAGTATTTT. Translated: CASSYLRERIGTDTQYF.

The rearrangement uses TRBV2 and TRBJ1-1, with D maybe TRBD1 (6 bases). Germline assignment: CDR1 SNHLY and CDR2 FYNNEI. V lost 4 bases to trimming and J lost 1 base, with 19 bases between them. This CDR3 has 17 amino acids. The DNA of the CDR3 is TGTGCCAGCAGTGCAAGGGCCGGGGGCGCAGGGAACACTGAAGCTTTCTTT. Translating it yields CASSARAGGAGNTEAFF.

The chain combines TRBV4-1 with TRBJ2-7; 7 positions agree with TRBD1. The CDR3 runs 15 residues. Trimming removed 1 base from V and 2 bases from J; junction bases left unmatched: 5. Germline CDR1 reads MGHRA; CDR2 reads YSYEKL. CDR3 region: CASSQGQGGPYEQYF. As DNA, the CDR3 is TGCGCCAGCAGCCAAGGACAGGGTGGGCCCTACGAGCAGTACTTC.